One and the same sample provided the 4 T cell receptor beta chains below, sequenced in a study of spatial heterogeneity in lung cancer. Regarding the study as a whole: Mutation tallies in tumors tracked expanded intratumoral alpha and beta TCR counts.

Their antigen targets remain unknown. TCRdb processed the 5' RACE reads anew with MiXCR; each CDR3 protein has one entry. The sample comprises about 15,000 distinct CDR3 sequences, around 6.2% of which are singletons, and approximately 6.8% rests with the top ten. Documented time point: sample taken at primary tumor resection. Specimen: lung tumor tissue, collected at surgery. The receptors derive from a male donor with early-stage non-small cell lung cancer.

In the case of this clonotype: Since it is a stray read in a library aimed at alpha chains, this beta chain has a size that is not meaningful. The chain is built from TRBV7-8 and TRBJ2-7; D remains ambiguous. Germline loops: CDR1 SGHVS, CDR2 FQNEAQ. Trimming removed 1 base from V and 2 bases from J, with 12 bases in between. The CDR3 runs 15 residues. This CDR3 is CASSLDPDTTYEQYF. In DNA form, the CDR3 reads TGTGCCAGCAGCTTAGATCCGGATACGACCTACGAGCAGTACTTC.

By share, this clonotype counts as medium-sized. A library made for alpha chains picked up this beta chain off target, so its size means little. The chain has TRBV2 and TRBJ2-3; D is uncertain. The CDR3 runs 14 residues. Germline lookup yields CDR1 SNHLY and CDR2 FYNNEI. Trimming removed 7 bases from V and 0 bases from J, with 11 bases in between. The CDR3, as DNA: TGTGCCAGCAAGATCGGCGGTAGCACAGATACGCAGTATTTT. It specifies CASKIGGSTDTQYF.

This clonotype showed up just a few times. This beta chain is a stray sequence in a library constructed for alpha chains; its clone size is not meaningful. The CDR3 coding sequence is TGCAGTGCTAGAGGGCACGGGGCAGGCTCTGGAAACACCATATATTTT. Translation: CSARGHGAGSGNTIYF. The chain is built from TRBV20-1 and TRBJ1-3; possible D gene TRBD1, 5 bases. Germline values: CDR1 DFQATT, CDR2 SNEGSKA (reference sequence). The CDR3 runs to 16 residues. V was pared by 1 base and J by 0 bases, with 13 bases between.

This clonotype was found a few times. As an off-target read in a library built for alpha chains, this beta chain has a frequency of little significance. The J gene is TRBJ1-1, the V gene TRBV18, with D possibly TRBD1 on 6 matching bases. This CDR3 is 14 amino acids long. Germline assignment: CDR1 KGHSH and CDR2 LQKENI. The V end was cut by 4 bases, the J end by 1 base, with 10 bases between. CDR3 sequence reads: CASSLDRKNTEAFF. DNA for the CDR3: TGTGCCAGCTCACTGGACAGAAAGAACACTGAAGCTTTCTTT. The full variable domain, in which reference TRBV18 and TRBJ1-1 provide the parts outside the CDR3, is NAGVMQNPRHLVRRRGQEARLRCSPMKGHSHVYWYRQLPEEGLKFMVYLQKENIIDESGMPKERFSAEFPKEGPSILRIQQVVRGDSAAYFCASSLDRKNTEAFFGQGTRLTVV.